These T cell receptor beta chains were read from a single sample in a study of tumor and adjacent non-tumor tissue in lung cancer. TCRdb re-derived calls from the multiplex PCR reads in MiXCR, one entry per CDR3 protein. This table has more than 95,000 distinct CDR3 sequences, about 66% appearing once. The sample comprised lung tumor tissue. The source is a man between 25 and 39 years old with non-small cell lung cancer. The CDR3 runs from the conserved cysteine through the conserved F or W. The D gene is left open where the match is weak. Clone size appears in some rows only: once, few, many, or a class for an expanded clone.

size: -; V: TRBV5-1; length: 15; D: TRBD1; J: TRBJ2-7; DNA: TGCGCCAGCAGCGTTGGGACAGCCGCTACCTACGAGCAGTACTTC; CDR3: CASSVGTAATYEQYF
size: -; V: TRBV20-1; length: 12; D: TRBD1; J: TRBJ2-2; DNA: TGTAGCGCACAGGGGGGCACCGGGGAGCTATCTTTT; CDR3: CSAQGGTGELSF
size: many; V: TRBV6-1; length: 15; D: -; J: TRBJ2-2; DNA: TGTGCCAGCAGCGCCTTGGACAGGAACACCGGGGAGCTGTTTTTT; CDR3: CASSALDRNTGELFF
size: -; V: TRBV4-3; length: 14; D: -; J: TRBJ2-3; DNA: TGCGCCAGTAGCCAAGAGGCTAACACAGATACGCAGTATTTT; CDR3: CASSQEANTDTQYF
size: -; V: TRBV6-2/TRBV6-3; length: 12; D: -; J: TRBJ2-7; DNA: TGTGCCAACATCGTACAGGATTACGAGCAGTACTTC; CDR3: CANIVQDYEQYF
size: few; V: TRBV9; length: 19; D: TRBD2; J: TRBJ2-3; DNA: TGTGCCAGCAGCGTTGCCGGGACTAGCGGGGGGCTTAGCACAGATACGCAGTATTTT; CDR3: CASSVAGTSGGLSTDTQYF
size: -; V: TRBV14; length: 11; D: -; J: TRBJ1-1; DNA: TGTACCAGCAGCGCAGGTTTTGAAGCTTTCTTC; CDR3: CTSSAGFEAFF
size: -; V: TRBV28; length: 16; D: TRBD1; J: TRBJ1-6; DNA: TGTGCCAGCAGTCCCCGGACAGGGGAGTATAATTCACCCCTCCACTTT; CDR3: CASSPRTGEYNSPLHF
size: -; V: TRBV20-1; length: 14; D: -; J: TRBJ1-5; DNA: TGCAGTGCTGGGAGGGGGGCAAGCAATCAGCCCCAGCATTTT; CDR3: CSAGRGASNQPQHF
size: once; V: TRBV12-3/TRBV12-4; length: 15; D: -; J: TRBJ1-5; DNA: TGTGCCAGCAGTCCTCCGGGACTAACCAATCAGTCCCAGCATTTT; CDR3: CASSPPGLTNQSQHF
size: few; V: TRBV21-1; length: 16; D: -; J: TRBJ2-5; DNA: TGTGCCAGCAGCAACCGGACCGGGGGGGCCGGAGAGACCCAGTACTTC; CDR3: CASSNRTGGAGETQYF
size: -; V: TRBV20-1; length: 14; D: -; J: TRBJ2-5; DNA: TGCAGTGCCGGCCCCGTCCACCAAGATGGGACCCAGTACTTC; CDR3: CSAGPVHQDGTQYF
size: -; V: TRBV6-2/TRBV6-3; length: 13; D: -; J: TRBJ2-3; DNA: TGTGCCAGCAGCTTCCTTTCGCTAGATACGCAGTATTTT; CDR3: CASSFLSLDTQYF
size: many; V: TRBV12-3/TRBV12-4; length: 14; D: -; J: TRBJ2-3; DNA: TGTGCCAGCAGTTTAAGACAGAGCACAGATACGCAGTATTTT; CDR3: CASSLRQSTDTQYF
size: -; V: TRBV6-5; length: 13; D: -; J: TRBJ2-5; DNA: TGTGCCAGCAGTTGTTGGCGGTCGGAGACCCAGTACTTC; CDR3: CASSCWRSETQYF
size: medium-sized; V: TRBV11-2; length: 15; D: TRBD2; J: TRBJ2-2; DNA: TGTGCCAGCAGCCTTAGCGGGAGTAACACCGGGGAGCTGTTTTTT; CDR3: CASSLSGSNTGELFF
size: -; V: TRBV11-2; length: 13; D: -; J: TRBJ2-2; DNA: TGTGCCAGCCGACAGGAGAACACCGGGGAGCTATTTTTT; CDR3: CASRQENTGELFF
size: -; V: TRBV11-2; length: 14; D: -; J: TRBJ1-2; DNA: TGTGCGAACAGCCCCGGGCCGCCTAACTATGGCTACACCTTC; CDR3: CANSPGPPNYGYTF
size: -; V: TRBV5-6; length: 16; D: -; J: TRBJ2-3; DNA: TGTGCCAGCAGCTTGGGTCCAAGGGGGAGGACAGATACGCAGTATTTT; CDR3: CASSLGPRGRTDTQYF
size: -; V: TRBV20-1; length: 14; D: -; J: TRBJ2-1; DNA: TGCAGTGCGAGGCCGGGGATCGGCAACAATGAGCGGTTCTTC; CDR3: CSARPGIGNNERFF
size: -; V: TRBV29-1; length: 12; D: -; J: TRBJ1-2; DNA: TGCAGCGTTGAGAATCAGGGCGGTGGCTATATCTTC; CDR3: CSVENQGGGYIF
size: -; V: TRBV5-1; length: 11; D: -; J: TRBJ2-2; DNA: TGCTCCAGCCGAGAGGCCGGGGAGCTGTTTTTT; CDR3: CSSREAGELFF
size: -; V: TRBV29-1; length: 14; D: TRBD1; J: TRBJ1-5; DNA: TGCAGCGTGTGGGACAGGGGTGGGAATCAGCCCCAGCATTTT; CDR3: CSVWDRGGNQPQHF
size: many; V: TRBV21-1; length: 14; D: -; J: TRBJ2-7; DNA: TGTGCCAGCAGTTTGGGTCTGAGCTCCTACGAGCAGTACTTC; CDR3: CASSLGLSSYEQYF
size: few; V: TRBV11-2; length: 14; D: TRBD1; J: TRBJ1-1; DNA: TGTGCCAACAGCTTAGACAGGGAGAGCACTGAAACTTTCTTT; CDR3: CANSLDRESTETFF
size: many; V: TRBV6-5; length: 16; D: -; J: TRBJ1-2; DNA: TGTGCCAGCAGTTACTCGGTGACGCGAACTAACTATGGCTACACCTTC; CDR3: CASSYSVTRTNYGYTF
size: -; V: TRBV20-1; length: 15; D: TRBD2; J: TRBJ2-3; DNA: TGCAGTGCTAGAGACAGTGTGGGACTAACAAGTACGCAGTATTTT; CDR3: CSARDSVGLTSTQYF
size: many; V: TRBV20-1; length: 17; D: TRBD2; J: TRBJ2-1; DNA: TGCAGTGCTAGAGGCTTACTAGCGGGAGGGAAGTACAATGAGCAGTTCTTC; CDR3: CSARGLLAGGKYNEQFF
size: once; V: TRBV11-1; length: 14; D: TRBD1; J: TRBJ1-1; DNA: TGTGCCTGCAGCTCCCCCGACAGGGCGAGTGAAGCTTTCTTT; CDR3: CACSSPDRASEAFF
size: once; V: TRBV12-3/TRBV12-4; length: 14; D: -; J: TRBJ1-5; DNA: -; CDR3: CASSFGTGIQPRQF
size: -; V: TRBV11-2; length: 14; D: -; J: TRBJ2-7; DNA: TGTGCCAGGAGCTTACTTGGGCTGAACTACGAGCAGTACTTT; CDR3: CARSLLGLNYEQYF
size: -; V: TRBV24-1; length: 16; D: TRBD2; J: TRBJ2-2; DNA: TGTGCCACCAGTGATAGGACTAGAGGCGACACCGGGGAGCTGTTTTTT; CDR3: CATSDRTRGDTGELFF
size: -; V: TRBV11-2; length: 17; D: -; J: TRBJ2-6; DNA: TGTGCCATCAGCTTGGTCGCCCAGCGATCTGGGGCCAACGTTCTGACTTTC; CDR3: CAISLVAQRSGANVLTF
size: -; V: TRBV20-1; length: 13; D: -; J: TRBJ2-7; DNA: TGCAGTGTATCTGGTCAGGGGATGAACGCGCAGTACTTC; CDR3: CSVSGQGMNAQYF
size: many; V: TRBV20-1; length: 14; D: -; J: TRBJ2-7; DNA: TGCAGTGCTAGAGAGGGTACCAGCTCCTACGAGCAGTACTTC; CDR3: CSAREGTSSYEQYF
size: -; V: TRBV4-3; length: 17; D: TRBD2; J: TRBJ2-3; DNA: TGCGCCAGGAGCCAAGATTTTGCACTAGCGGGGACGGATACGCAGTATTTT; CDR3: CARSQDFALAGTDTQYF
size: many; V: TRBV29-1; length: 11; D: TRBD1; J: TRBJ2-7; DNA: TGCAGCGGGGGACAGACCTACGAGCAGTACTTC; CDR3: CSGGQTYEQYF
size: many; V: TRBV12-3/TRBV12-4; length: 14; D: -; J: TRBJ1-1; DNA: TGTGCCAGCACCACCTCGAGCCCGAACACTGAAGCTTTCTTT; CDR3: CASTTSSPNTEAFF
size: -; V: TRBV7-9; length: 15; D: TRBD1; J: TRBJ2-7; DNA: TGTGCCAGCAGCAACCTGGGACAGGGTATTTACGAGCTGTACTTC; CDR3: CASSNLGQGIYELYF
size: -; V: TRBV12-3/TRBV12-4; length: 14; D: -; J: TRBJ1-2; DNA: TGTGCCAGCAGAAGGGAAGGAGCTAACTATGGCTACATCTTC; CDR3: CASRREGANYGYIF
size: once; V: TRBV6-6; length: 14; D: TRBD1; J: TRBJ2-2; DNA: TGTGCCAGCAGAGTGACAGGGGACACCAGGGAGCTGTTTTTT; CDR3: CASRVTGDTRELFF
size: -; V: TRBV10-3; length: 13; D: -; J: TRBJ1-1; DNA: TGTGCCGTCAGTCGGACGGGGGACACTGAAGCTTTCTTT; CDR3: CAVSRTGDTEAFF
size: -; V: TRBV11-2; length: 16; D: TRBD1; J: TRBJ2-2; DNA: TGTGCCAGCAGCCCCGGGACAGGACTAAACGTCGGGGAGCTATTTTTT; CDR3: CASSPGTGLNVGELFF
size: many; V: TRBV12-3/TRBV12-4; length: 15; D: TRBD1; J: TRBJ1-2; DNA: TGTGCCAGCAGTTCTTACGGGACAGGGACCTATGGCTACACCTTC; CDR3: CASSSYGTGTYGYTF
size: -; V: TRBV5-4; length: 15; D: TRBD1; J: TRBJ2-7; DNA: TGTGCCAGAAGCCTTGCCGCGACAGGGGGCTCCGAGCAGTACTTC; CDR3: CARSLAATGGSEQYF
size: -; V: TRBV12-3/TRBV12-4; length: 11; D: -; J: TRBJ2-7; DNA: TGTGCCCGCGGTTTTAGATACGAGCAGTACTTC; CDR3: CARGFRYEQYF
size: -; V: TRBV7-2; length: 13; D: -; J: TRBJ1-2; DNA: TGTGCCAGCAGCTCGTACAGGGAGGATGGCTACACCTTC; CDR3: CASSSYREDGYTF
size: few; V: TRBV20-1; length: 14; D: -; J: TRBJ2-3; DNA: TGCAGTGCTAGTTCTGTTAGGGTTGTTAATACGCAGTATTTT; CDR3: CSASSVRVVNTQYF
size: -; V: TRBV12-3/TRBV12-4; length: 11; D: -; J: TRBJ1-2; DNA: TGTGCCCGCAGTAGGAGGGCAGACTACACCTTC; CDR3: CARSRRADYTF
size: -; V: TRBV6-5; length: 15; D: -; J: TRBJ2-3; DNA: TGTGCCAGCAATTCCCATTTCGGGCCCACAGATACGCAGTATTTT; CDR3: CASNSHFGPTDTQYF
size: few; V: TRBV2; length: 15; D: TRBD2; J: TRBJ2-7; DNA: TGTGCCAGCAGTCCGCAGGGGCAGCGGGGGTACGAGCAGTACTTC; CDR3: CASSPQGQRGYEQYF
size: -; V: TRBV12-3/TRBV12-4; length: 16; D: TRBD1; J: TRBJ1-5; DNA: TGTGCCAGCAGTTTAGACGGGACAGGGCTTAATCAGTCCCAGCATTTT; CDR3: CASSLDGTGLNQSQHF
size: many; V: TRBV11-2; length: 17; D: -; J: TRBJ2-3; DNA: TGTGCCAGCAGCTCCCGGGCGAGGGCTTGGGGCACAGATACGCAGTATTTT; CDR3: CASSSRARAWGTDTQYF
size: -; V: TRBV6-2/TRBV6-3; length: 14; D: -; J: TRBJ1-1; DNA: TGTACCAGCTCCACTTACGGCGGGCGAAGCTGGGCTTTCTTT; CDR3: CTSSTYGGRSWAFF